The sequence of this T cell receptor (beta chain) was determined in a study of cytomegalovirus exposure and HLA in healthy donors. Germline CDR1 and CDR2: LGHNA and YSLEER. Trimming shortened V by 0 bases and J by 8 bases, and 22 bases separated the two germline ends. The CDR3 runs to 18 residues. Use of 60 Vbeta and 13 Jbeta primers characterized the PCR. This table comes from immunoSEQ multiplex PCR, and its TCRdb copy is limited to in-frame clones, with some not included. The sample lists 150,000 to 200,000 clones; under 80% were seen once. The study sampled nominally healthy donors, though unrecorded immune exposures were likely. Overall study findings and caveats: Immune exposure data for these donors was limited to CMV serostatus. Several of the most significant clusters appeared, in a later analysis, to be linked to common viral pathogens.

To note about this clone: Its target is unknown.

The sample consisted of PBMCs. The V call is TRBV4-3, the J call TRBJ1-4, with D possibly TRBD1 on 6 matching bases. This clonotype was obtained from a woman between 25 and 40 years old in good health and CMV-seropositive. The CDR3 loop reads CASSQDTTRNRAREKLFF. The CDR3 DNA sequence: TGCGCCAGCAGCCAAGATACTACTCGAAACAGGGCGAGGGAAAAACTGTTTTTT.